The 32 T cell receptor beta chains given below trace back to one sample, sequenced in a study of T cell changes during pregnancy in multiple sclerosis. Only in-frame clones appear in the TCRdb table, and some are missing; sequencing was by immunoSEQ multiplex PCR. The sample shows under 25,000 clones, more than 70% of them seen only once. The material was CD8+ T cells from peripheral blood mononuclear cells, obtained before pregnancy. These receptors were obtained from a female donor with multiple sclerosis, enrolled in a pregnancy study.

This clone is a singleton in its sample. The chain has TRBV27 and TRBJ2-3, with D perhaps TRBD2 (6 bases). This CDR3 has 14 amino acids. CDR1 is MNHEY and CDR2 is SMNVEV in the germline V gene (reference sequence). V was cut by 8 bases and J by 2 bases, with 14 bases left in between. The CDR3 DNA sequence: TGTGCCAGCGGCGGGGTCCTGTACACAGATACGCAGTATTTT. This encodes CASGGVLYTDTQYF.

J is TRBJ2-7 and V is TRBV28; TRBD1 matches 8 bases. V was clipped by 5 bases and J by 2 bases; unmatched bases: 11. The CDR3 contains 16 residues. CDR1 is MDHEN, CDR2 SYDVKM, per germline. CDR3 residues: CASSPLGTGRPYEQYF. The CDR3 nucleotides read TGTGCCAGCAGTCCCCTTGGGACAGGTAGACCCTACGAGCAGTACTTC.

The gene calls are TRBV30 and TRBJ1-1; possibly TRBD1 for D (6 bases). V was cut by 5 bases and J by 3 bases, with 13 bases left in between. The CDR3 is 13 amino acids. Germline lookup yields CDR1 GTSNPN and CDR2 SVGIG (reference sequence). The CDR3 protein is CAWGQDSYTEAFF. As DNA, the CDR3 is TGTGCCTGGGGTCAGGACAGCTACACTGAAGCTTTCTTT.

The V and J genes are TRBV2 and TRBJ2-1; perhaps TRBD1 as D (6 bases). V was cut by 0 bases and J by 4 bases, with 16 bases left in between. This CDR3 is built from 17 residues. CDR1 and CDR2 (germline): SNHLY, FYNNEI. CDR3 bases: TGTGCCAGCAGTGAAGCAAGGACAGCGACGTATTACAATGAGCAGTTCTTC. Translation gives CASSEARTATYYNEQFF.

Concerning this clone itself: The sample contains more than one DNA sequence encoding this CDR3. The rearrangement links TRBV5-1 to TRBJ2-3, with a tentative D call TRBD1 (7 bases). The CDR3 contains 14 residues. Germline loops: CDR1 SGHRS, CDR2 YFSETQ. Trimming took 0 bases from V and 3 from J, leaving 8 bases between them. CDR3 residues: CASSLAGGTDTQYF. The CDR3 coding sequence is TGCGCCAGCAGCTTGGCAGGGGGGACAGATACGCAGTATTTT.

As DNA, the CDR3 is TGTGCCAGCAGCTTATGGGGTATCGGGGACTACGAGCAGTACTTC. Protein: CASSLWGIGDYEQYF. The genes are TRBV4-2 and TRBJ2-7; D is possibly TRBD2 (5 bases). The CDR3 has 15 residues. Deletions cut 5 bases from V and 3 bases from J, with 17 bases between. Germline V gene data show CDR1 as LGHNA and CDR2 as YNFKEQ.

The rearrangement joins TRBV19 to TRBJ1-3, with a tentative D call TRBD1 (5 bases). V was pared by 5 bases and J by 3 bases, with 8 bases between. Germline V lookup: CDR1 LNHDA, CDR2 SQIVND (reference sequence). The CDR3 runs 13 residues. CDR3 DNA sequence: TGTGCCAGTAGTTTCCAGGGTGGAAACACCATATATTTT. Its protein is CASSFQGGNTIYF.

V gene TRBV30 combines with J gene TRBJ2-1, with D perhaps matching TRBD2 (6 bases). V was pared by 0 bases and J by 0 bases, with 9 bases between. The CDR3 covers 15 residues. Germline assignment: CDR1 GTSNPN and CDR2 SVGIG (reference sequence). CDR3 region: CAWSVGGSSYNEQFF. The CDR3 nucleotides read TGTGCCTGGAGTGTCGGAGGGAGCTCCTACAATGAGCAGTTCTTC.

The V gene is TRBV10-3, the J gene TRBJ2-3; 11 nucleotides match TRBD2. The V gene's germline CDR1 is ENHRY and CDR2 SYGVKD. The CDR3 sequence is 14 residues long. V was pared by 6 bases and J by 9 bases, with 8 bases of the junction left unmatched. CDR3 protein: CAIRTSGDLDTQYF. Here the CDR3 DNA reads TGTGCCATCAGGACTAGCGGGGATCTAGACACGCAGTATTTT.

This clone was picked up one time. The chain joins TRBV6-5 to TRBJ1-1, with a possible D match to TRBD1 (5 bases). Trimming shortened V by 0 bases and J by 4 bases, and 9 bases separated the two germline ends. The CDR3 loop spans 14 amino acids. Germline CDR1 and CDR2: MNHEY and SVGAGI. DNA of the CDR3: TGTGCCAGCAGTTACTCGACAGAATCCACTGAAGCTTTCTTT. Protein: CASSYSTESTEAFF.

J is TRBJ2-1 and V is TRBV7-3, with 8 bases aligning to TRBD2. The V and J ends lost 6 bases and 8 bases, in that order; junction bases with no gene match: 18. Germline CDR1 reads SGHTA; CDR2 reads FQGTGA. The CDR3 consists of 17 residues. CDR3: CASSRWETGGPTDEQFF. In DNA form, the CDR3 reads TGTGCCAGCAGTCGCTGGGAGACGGGAGGGCCGACCGATGAGCAGTTCTTC.

V and J are TRBV28 and TRBJ2-7; 9 bases are shared with TRBD2. This CDR3 is built from 14 residues. J was trimmed by 2 bases and V by 6 bases; bases with no gene match: 5. Germline V gene lookup returns CDR1 MDHEN and CDR2 SYDVKM. The CDR3 nucleotides read TGTGCCAGCAGAGTAGCGGGAGAAGCCTACGAGCAGTACTTC. It yields the protein CASRVAGEAYEQYF. The full variable domain, in which reference TRBV28 and TRBJ2-7 provide the parts outside the CDR3, is DVKVTQSSRYLVKRTGEKVFLECVQDMDHENMFWYRQDPGLGLRLIYFSYDVKMKEKGDIPEGYSVSREKKERFSLILESASTNQTSMYLCASRVAGEAYEQYFGPGTRLTVT.

The J gene is TRBJ2-3, the V gene TRBV13; a weak D match, TRBD2 (6 bases). The CDR3 has 17 amino acids. Trimming removed 0 bases from V and 0 bases from J, with 13 bases in between. The germline CDR1 and CDR2 sequences are PRHDT and FYEKMQ (reference sequence). CDR3 sequence: CASSLGEGHPSTDTQYF. The CDR3 DNA sequence: TGTGCCAGCAGCTTAGGGGAGGGTCACCCTAGCACAGATACGCAGTATTTT.

The count of this clone is one. The chain recombines TRBV13 with TRBJ2-3, with TRBD2 as a possible D gene (6 bases). V was pared by 4 bases and J by 1 base, with 15 bases between. Germline V CDR1 and CDR2: PRHDT, FYEKMQ (reference sequence). The CDR3 contains 16 residues. The CDR3 nucleotides read TGTGCCAGCAGCTCCCGAGGGACTCCACGCACAGATACGCAGTATTTT. This sequence encodes CASSSRGTPRTDTQYF.

This clone was seen a few times. This chain links TRBV10-2 with TRBJ2-7; tentative D call: TRBD2 (6 bases). Germline V gene lookup returns CDR1 WSHSY and CDR2 SAAADI. This CDR3 contains 16 residues. The V end was cut by 6 bases, the J end by 0 bases, with 18 bases between. This chain's CDR3 is CASSDNWGLSSYEQYF. CDR3 bases: TGCGCCAGCAGCGACAACTGGGGACTGAGCTCCTACGAGCAGTACTTC.

This clone was counted once. The rearrangement links TRBV29-1 to TRBJ1-5; no clear D. V was trimmed by 5 bases and J by 3 bases, leaving 11 bases between them. The CDR3 is made up of 13 amino acids. Germline V gives CDR1 SQVTM, CDR2 ANQGSEA. The CDR3 sequence: CSVSEGLNQPQHF. The CDR3 coding sequence is TGCAGCGTTTCGGAGGGTCTCAATCAGCCCCAGCATTTT.

This chain uses TRBV7-9 with TRBJ2-7; 12 bases are a match to TRBD1. The CDR3 length is 16 residues. Germline trimming cut 5 bases from V and 5 bases from J; bases unmatched to any gene: 10. CDR1 and CDR2 from the germline V gene are SEHNR and FQNEAQ (reference sequence). Here the CDR3 reads CASSPPSGTGGHEQYF. The CDR3 DNA sequence: TGTGCCAGCAGCCCTCCTTCCGGGACAGGGGGCCACGAGCAGTACTTC.

This clone was observed a single time. The chain has TRBV28 and TRBJ2-5, with a possible D match to TRBD1 (6 bases). Germline-derived CDR1 and CDR2 are MDHEN and SYDVKM. Trimming stripped 8 bases from V and 7 bases from J, with 23 bases between. This CDR3 contains 15 residues. The CDR3 region is CASAPPPGQSRTQYF. CDR3 nucleotide sequence: TGTGCCAGCGCCCCGCCCCCAGGACAGAGTCGGACCCAGTACTTC.

The chain employs TRBV5-1 and TRBJ2-5; 9 bases are shared with TRBD2. CDR3 length equals 16 residues. CDR1 is SGHRS and CDR2 is YFSETQ in the germline V gene. Losses at the gene ends were 1 base for V and 4 bases for J; bases not matched to a gene: 8. The CDR3 nucleotides are TGCGCCAGCAGCTTGAATAGCGGGAGCGGGGGAGAGACCCAGTACTTC. Its translation is CASSLNSGSGGETQYF.

This clone was counted a few times. The chain employs TRBV19 and TRBJ2-1; TRBD2 aligns across 8 bases. The germline gives CDR1 LNHDA, CDR2 SQIVND (reference sequence). This CDR3 contains 17 residues. The V gene end was trimmed by 1 base and the J gene end by 0 bases; junction bases not matched to a gene: 5. CDR3 nucleotide sequence: TGTGCCAGTAGTATAGTTAGCGGGGACCCCTCCTACAATGAGCAGTTCTTC. The encoded protein is CASSIVSGDPSYNEQFF.

This clone was picked up a small number of times. The genes are TRBV2 and TRBJ1-1, with unresolved D. The germline V gene encodes CDR1 SNHLY and CDR2 FYNNEI. Trimming removed 6 bases at V and 1 base at J, with 6 bases between. The CDR3 runs to 12 residues. This chain's CDR3 is CASREANTEAFF. Written as DNA, the CDR3 is TGTGCCAGCAGAGAGGCGAACACTGAAGCTTTCTTT.

This chain uses TRBV27 with TRBJ1-1, with 7 bases that match TRBD1. This CDR3 contains 14 residues. Germline V gene lookup returns CDR1 MNHEY and CDR2 SMNVEV (reference sequence). The trim removed 10 bases at V and 0 bases at J, leaving 8 bases unmatched. CDR3 DNA: TGTGCCACCAAAGCAGGGGGTATGAACACTGAAGCTTTCTTT. Protein product: CATKAGGMNTEAFF.

For this clone: The same CDR3 is also encoded by other DNA sequences in this sample. The chain is built from TRBV4-1 and TRBJ1-2; perhaps TRBD1 as D (5 bases). The germline CDR1 and CDR2 sequences are MGHRA and YSYEKL. The ends were cut back, 4 bases at V and 1 base at J, with 7 bases in the middle. This CDR3 comprises 13 residues. The chain's CDR3 is CASSPGLNYGYTF. The CDR3 DNA reads TGCGCCAGCAGCCCGGGACTTAACTATGGCTACACCTTC.

The chain has TRBV4-1 and TRBJ1-5; D is uncertain. The CDR3 runs 13 residues. Germline V CDR1 and CDR2: MGHRA, YSYEKL. V shed 5 bases and J shed 5 bases, with 10 bases lying between them. The CDR3 region is CASSYNADQPQHF. In nucleotides, the CDR3 is TGCGCCAGCAGCTACAACGCGGATCAGCCCCAGCATTTT.

The V and J genes are TRBV27 and TRBJ2-3; TRBD2 matches at 7 bases. This CDR3 is built from 14 residues. The trim removed 4 bases at V and 8 bases at J, leaving 9 bases unmatched. CDR1 and CDR2 (germline): MNHEY, SMNVEV (reference sequence). The CDR3 nucleotides read TGTGCCAGCAGTTATGGCGGGGAGGGAGCTACGCAGTATTTT. It specifies CASSYGGEGATQYF.

The chain recombines TRBV29-1 with TRBJ2-1; 8 nucleotides agree with TRBD1. This CDR3 is built from 15 residues. V lost 0 bases, J lost 8 bases, and 9 bases stayed unmatched. The germline CDR1 and CDR2 sequences are SQVTM and ANQGSEA. The CDR3 nucleotides are TGCAGCGTTGAAGATCAGGACAGGGCGGTTGATGAGCAGTTCTTC. It encodes CSVEDQDRAVDEQFF.

The DNA of the CDR3 is TGCGCCAGCGGGGCGCCGAACACTGAAGCTTTCTTT. It encodes CASGAPNTEAFF. This chain links TRBV5-1 with TRBJ1-1, with a tentative D call TRBD1 (5 bases). V was shortened by 7 bases and J by 1 base, with 8 bases between the two germline ends. CDR3 length: 12 residues. The germline CDR1 and CDR2 sequences are SGHRS and YFSETQ.

This chain connects TRBV5-4 to TRBJ1-4; D is uncertain. Trimming removed 2 bases at V and 4 bases at J, with 9 bases between. This CDR3 is built from 14 residues. Germline CDR1 SGHNT, CDR2 YYREEE (reference sequence). The CDR3 region is CASSFELSNEKLFF. Here the CDR3 DNA reads TGTGCCAGCAGCTTTGAACTGAGTAATGAAAAACTGTTTTTT.

The V gene is TRBV9, the J gene TRBJ2-1, with 10 bases that match TRBD2. The junction had 7 bases not matched to a gene; V was cut back by 4 bases and J by 3 bases. The CDR3 length is 16 residues. Looked up from germline, CDR1 is SGDLS and CDR2 is YYNGEE. The CDR3 nucleotides are TGTGCCAGCAGCTTAACTAGCGGGGCCTACTACAATGAGCAGTTCTTC. Its protein product is CASSLTSGAYYNEQFF.

The rearrangement uses TRBV5-4 and TRBJ2-2; 7 positions match TRBD1. Germline trimming cut 4 bases from V and 2 bases from J; bases unmatched to any gene: 5. Germline assignment: CDR1 SGHNT and CDR2 YYREEE (reference sequence). CDR3 size: 15 residues. This CDR3 reads CASSHTGANTGELFF. In DNA form, the CDR3 reads TGTGCCAGCAGCCACACAGGGGCCAACACCGGGGAGCTGTTTTTT.

This clone was detected only once. This chain uses TRBV4-1 with TRBJ2-7, with 11 bases aligning to TRBD2. Per germline, CDR1 MGHRA and CDR2 YSYEKL. This CDR3 region has 15 residues. V lost 5 bases and J lost 3; bases outside the gene matches: 6. The CDR3 DNA is TGCGCCAGCAGCGGAAGGGGGACTAGCGGCTACGAGCAGTACTTC. Translation gives CASSGRGTSGYEQYF.

The J gene is TRBJ1-5, the V gene TRBV27; 11 bases align to TRBD1. J lost 6 bases, V lost 5 bases, and 6 bases had no gene match. Germline lookup yields CDR1 MNHEY and CDR2 SMNVEV (reference sequence). This CDR3 is built from 15 residues. CDR3 loop: CASSTGTGGSQPQHF. CDR3 in DNA: TGTGCCAGCAGTACCGGGACAGGGGGTAGTCAGCCCCAGCATTTT.